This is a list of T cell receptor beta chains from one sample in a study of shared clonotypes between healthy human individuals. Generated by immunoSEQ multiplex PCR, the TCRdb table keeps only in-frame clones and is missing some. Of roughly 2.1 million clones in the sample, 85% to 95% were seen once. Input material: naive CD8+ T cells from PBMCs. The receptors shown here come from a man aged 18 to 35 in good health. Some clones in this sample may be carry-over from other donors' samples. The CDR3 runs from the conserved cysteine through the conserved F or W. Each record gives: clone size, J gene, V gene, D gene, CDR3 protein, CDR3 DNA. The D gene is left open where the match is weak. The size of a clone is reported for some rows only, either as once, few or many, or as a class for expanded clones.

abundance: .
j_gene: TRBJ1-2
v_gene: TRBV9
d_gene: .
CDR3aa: CASSVEVGKSSGYTF
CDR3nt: TGTGCCAGCAGCGTAGAGGTAGGGAAGAGCTCTGGCTACACCTTC

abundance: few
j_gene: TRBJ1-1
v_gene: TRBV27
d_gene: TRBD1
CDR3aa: CASSFTGGTEAFF
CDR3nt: TGTGCCAGCAGTTTTACAGGGGGAACTGAAGCTTTCTTT

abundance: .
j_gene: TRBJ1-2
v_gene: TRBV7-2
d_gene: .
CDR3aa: CASSLALRAHYGYTF
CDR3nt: TGTGCCAGCAGCTTAGCGCTTAGGGCCCACTATGGCTACACCTTC

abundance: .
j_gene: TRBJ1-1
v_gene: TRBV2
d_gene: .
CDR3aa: CASQDTLNTEAFF
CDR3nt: TGTGCCAGCCAGGACACTCTGAACACTGAAGCTTTCTTT

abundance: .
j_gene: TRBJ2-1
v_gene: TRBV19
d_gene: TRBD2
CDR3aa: CASTTGGSYNEQFF
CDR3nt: TGTGCCAGTACCACGGGGGGTTCCTACAATGAGCAGTTCTTC

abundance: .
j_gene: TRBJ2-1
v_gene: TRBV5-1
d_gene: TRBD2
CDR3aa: CASSLAAREAYNEQFF
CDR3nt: TGCGCCAGCAGCTTGGCGGCGCGGGAGGCCTACAATGAGCAGTTCTTC

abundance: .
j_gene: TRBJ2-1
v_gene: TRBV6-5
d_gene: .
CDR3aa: CASSSLGGNEQFF
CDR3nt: TGTGCCAGCAGTTCCCTAGGGGGGAATGAGCAGTTCTTC

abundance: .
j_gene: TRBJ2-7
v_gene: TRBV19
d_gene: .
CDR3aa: CASSIGRVAEQYF
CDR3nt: TGTGCCAGTAGTATTGGCAGGGTGGCCGAGCAGTACTTC

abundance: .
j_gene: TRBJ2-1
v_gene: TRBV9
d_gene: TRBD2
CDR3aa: CASSAGTSLGEQFF
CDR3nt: TGTGCCAGCAGCGCCGGGACTAGCCTAGGTGAGCAGTTCTTC

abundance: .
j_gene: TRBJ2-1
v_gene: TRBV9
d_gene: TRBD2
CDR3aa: CASSPSLAGIYNEQFF
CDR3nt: TGTGCCAGCAGCCCATCCTTAGCGGGTATCTACAATGAGCAGTTCTTC

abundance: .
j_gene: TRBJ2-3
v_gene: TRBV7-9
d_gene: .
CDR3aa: CASSPGPEDKYF
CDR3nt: TGTGCCAGCAGTCCGGGACCGGAAGACAAGTATTTT

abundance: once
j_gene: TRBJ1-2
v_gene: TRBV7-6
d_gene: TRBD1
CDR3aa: CASSLTTGNHYGYTF
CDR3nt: TGTGCCAGCAGCTTAACGACAGGGAACCACTATGGCTACACCTTC

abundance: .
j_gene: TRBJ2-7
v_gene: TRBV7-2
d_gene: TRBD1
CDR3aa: CASSWTGGNEQYF
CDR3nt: TGTGCCAGCAGCTGGACAGGGGGTAACGAGCAGTACTTC

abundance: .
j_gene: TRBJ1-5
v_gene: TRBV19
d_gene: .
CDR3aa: CASLPRGVGNQPQHF
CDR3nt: TGTGCCAGCCTACCCCGGGGTGTGGGGAATCAGCCCCAGCATTTT

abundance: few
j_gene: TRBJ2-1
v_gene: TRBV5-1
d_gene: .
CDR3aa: CASSLAYNEQFF
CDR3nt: TGCGCCAGCAGCTTGGCCTACAATGAGCAGTTCTTC

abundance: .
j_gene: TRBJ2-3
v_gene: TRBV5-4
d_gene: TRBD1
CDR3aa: CAFGQGVLLRTDTQYF
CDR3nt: TGTGCCTTCGGACAGGGGGTTCTACTTCGCACAGATACGCAGTATTTT

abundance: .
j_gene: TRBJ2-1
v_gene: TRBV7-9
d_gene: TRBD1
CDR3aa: CASIKDRGPYNEQFF
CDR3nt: TGTGCCAGCATTAAAGACAGGGGACCATACAATGAGCAGTTCTTC